The 20 T cell receptor beta chains in this list originate from one sample, sequenced in a study of vaccination effects on CD4 cells after COVID-19. Generated by immunoSEQ multiplex PCR, the TCRdb table keeps only in-frame clones and is missing some. The sample has about 24,000 clones; about 72% are singletons. These receptors have no known antigen. ViraFEST used viral peptide pools to expand antigen-specific CD4+ T cells before sequencing. A 10-day culture period preceded the isolation of CD4+ T cells. Recipients of the vaccine had no prior SARS-CoV-2 infection and negative nucleocapsid antibodies. This material consisted of CD4+ T cells from PBMCs cultured with HCoV-OC43 spike peptides, taken before COVID-19 vaccination. Subset: HCoV-OC43 spike overlapping peptide pool stimulation. The receptors were sampled from a human donor who received a COVID-19 vaccine.

The chain uses TRBV6-5 and TRBJ1-2, with D uncertain. The germline V gene has CDR1 MNHEY and CDR2 SVGAGI. The CDR3 has 13 residues. V dropped 4 bases and J dropped 4 bases, with 10 bases sitting between them. CDR3 DNA sequence: TGTGCCAGCAGTTGGGGATCGGGCTATGGCTACACCTTC. This gives the protein CASSWGSGYGYTF.

The gene calls are TRBV18 and TRBJ1-1; no clear D gene. Looked up from germline, CDR1 is KGHSH and CDR2 is LQKENI. Trimming stripped 0 bases from V and 0 bases from J, with 2 bases between. CDR3 length: 13 residues. The CDR3 region is CASSPPVNTEAFF. The CDR3 coding sequence is TGTGCCAGCTCACCACCAGTGAACACTGAAGCTTTCTTT.

The chain uses TRBV7-9 and TRBJ2-3; no definite D call. V was clipped by 1 base and J by 0 bases, with 5 bases between them. The CDR3 is made up of 14 amino acids. Germline CDR1 SEHNR, CDR2 FQNEAQ (reference sequence). The CDR3 DNA sequence: TGTGCCAGCAGCTTAGAGCTGAGCACAGATACGCAGTATTTT. Protein product: CASSLELSTDTQYF. The variable domain in full, completed from reference TRBV7-9 and TRBJ2-3, reads DTGVSQNPRHKITKRGQNVTFRCDPISEHNRLYWYRQTLGQGPEFLTYFQNEAQLEKSRLLSDRFSAERPKGSFSTLEIQRTEQGDSAMYLCASSLELSTDTQYFGPGTRLTVL.

The rearrangement uses TRBV6-5 and TRBJ1-1; no clear D. The germline V gene encodes CDR1 MNHEY and CDR2 SVGAGI. V was pared by 7 bases and J by 0 bases, with 9 bases between. The CDR3 has 13 residues. The CDR3 sequence: CASKSSMNTEAFF. The CDR3 coding sequence is TGTGCCAGCAAGAGCAGTATGAACACTGAAGCTTTCTTT.

The rearrangement joins TRBV7-8 to TRBJ2-5, with 8 nucleotides matching TRBD2. The length of the CDR3 is 15 residues. CDR1 SGHVS and CDR2 FQNEAQ come from the germline V gene. V gave up 2 bases and J gave up 5 bases; unmatched junction bases: 7. CDR3 nucleotides: TGTGCCAGCAGCTTAAGGAAACTAGCGGATGAGACCCAGTACTTC. Its translation is CASSLRKLADETQYF.

V gene TRBV5-1 combines with J gene TRBJ1-2; D gene unclear. This CDR3 comprises 14 residues. From germline, CDR1 is SGHRS and CDR2 YFSETQ. V shed 0 bases and J shed 8 bases, with 14 bases lying between them. DNA for the CDR3: TGCGCCAGCAGCTTGGATAGGGTGGCGGACGGCTACACCTTC. Its protein is CASSLDRVADGYTF.

The chain carries TRBV19 and TRBJ2-3; no clear D gene. CDR1 and CDR2 (germline): LNHDA, SQIVND (reference sequence). With 7 bases removed from V and 6 bases from J, the gap between germline ends came to 8 bases. The CDR3 spans 11 residues. The CDR3 DNA reads as TGTGCCAGTACCTCCTCGGATACGCAGTATTTT. Translated, it gives CASTSSDTQYF.

The J gene is TRBJ1-4, the V gene TRBV18; 10 bases are a match to TRBD1. This CDR3 is 17 amino acids long. V trimming: 3 bases; J trimming: 2 bases; junction bases outside the gene matches: 6. Per the germline V gene, CDR1 is KGHSH and CDR2 is LQKENI. CDR3 nucleotide sequence: TGTGCCAGCTCACCCGACAGGGGGCGAGCGACTAATGAAAAACTGTTTTTT. Translation gives CASSPDRGRATNEKLFF.

The chain couples TRBV18 to TRBJ2-1, with D hard to call. There are 14 residues in the CDR3. Germline CDR1 and CDR2: KGHSH and LQKENI. Trimming cost V 6 bases and J 0 bases, with 9 bases left between them. CDR3 residues: CASSPQASYNEQFF. CDR3 sequence (DNA): TGTGCCAGCTCTCCGCAGGCCTCCTACAATGAGCAGTTCTTC. The full variable domain, rest sourced from reference TRBV18 and TRBJ2-1, is NAGVMQNPRHLVRRRGQEARLRCSPMKGHSHVYWYRQLPEEGLKFMVYLQKENIIDESGMPKERFSAEFPKEGPSILRIQQVVRGDSAAYFCASSPQASYNEQFFGPGTRLTVL.

The chain carries TRBV18 and TRBJ2-7; D is unclear. V shed 6 bases and J shed 0 bases, with 6 bases lying between them. The germline V gene has CDR1 KGHSH and CDR2 LQKENI. The CDR3 runs 12 residues. CDR3 DNA: TGTGCCAGCTCCCCAAGCTCCTACGAGCAGTACTTC. Translation gives CASSPSSYEQYF.

The V gene is TRBV6-1, the J gene TRBJ1-2; unclear D gene. Germline V CDR1 and CDR2: MNHNS, SASEGT. The CDR3 covers 15 residues. Trimming cost V 0 bases and J 2 bases, with 10 bases left between them. The CDR3: CASSEAEPKNYGYTF. The DNA of the CDR3 is TGTGCCAGCAGTGAAGCAGAGCCAAAGAACTATGGCTACACCTTC.

V is TRBV11-2 and J is TRBJ1-2; 7 positions agree with TRBD1. Trimming cost V 5 bases and J 4 bases; bases outside gene matches: 13. The CDR3 has 16 residues. Germline values: CDR1 SGHAT, CDR2 FQNNGV. The CDR3 sequence is CASSTRHDREAYGYTF. The CDR3 region has the DNA TGTGCCAGCAGCACCCGCCATGACAGGGAGGCCTATGGCTACACCTTC.

This chain connects TRBV3-1 (or the pseudogene TRBV3-2) to TRBJ1-1; the D is unclear. Germline CDR1 reads LGHDT; CDR2 reads YNNKEL (reference sequence). V lost 0 bases, J lost 10 bases, and 12 bases lay in between. The CDR3 is made up of 13 amino acids. CDR3 DNA: TGTGCCAGCAGCCAAGATTTAGGTTTTGTAGCTTTCTTT. This gives the protein CASSQDLGFVAFF.

V is TRBV3-1 (or the pseudogene TRBV3-2) and J is TRBJ2-5; 12 nucleotides agree with TRBD2. J lost 2 bases, V lost 4 bases, and 5 bases had no gene match. Germline loops: CDR1 LGHDT, CDR2 YNNKEL (reference sequence). CDR3 length: 16 amino acids. The CDR3 reads CASSLTSGGTQETQYF. The CDR3 coding sequence is TGTGCCAGCAGCCTCACTAGCGGGGGGACGCAAGAGACCCAGTACTTC.

This rearrangement joins TRBV5-6 to TRBJ1-4; the match to TRBD1 covers 7 bases. In germline, CDR1 is SGHDT, CDR2 YYEEEE. The CDR3 totals 14 residues. Trimming removed 4 bases from V and 8 bases from J; junction bases left unmatched: 8. The CDR3 is CASSKTGTTEKLFF. The CDR3 bases are TGTGCCAGCAGCAAGACAGGGACTACCGAAAAACTGTTTTTT. The full variable domain, in which reference TRBV5-6 and TRBJ1-4 provide the parts outside the CDR3, is DAGVTQSPTHLIKTRGQQVTLRCSPKSGHDTVSWYQQALGQGPQFIFQYYEEEERQRGNFPDRFSGHQFPNYSSELNVNALLLGDSALYLCASSKTGTTEKLFFGSGTQLSVL.

The chain has TRBV5-1 and TRBJ2-4, with D unresolved. The CDR3 length is 12 residues. The V gene's germline CDR1 is SGHRS and CDR2 YFSETQ. Trimming left V 7 bases short and J 1 base short, with 6 bases between. CDR3 sequence reads: CASGDAKNIQYF. The CDR3, as DNA: TGCGCCAGCGGGGATGCCAAAAACATTCAGTACTTC.

The CDR3 loop is CASSQERILGRGNQPQHF. The CDR3 coding sequence is TGTGCCAGCAGCCAAGAAAGGATCTTGGGGAGGGGCAATCAGCCCCAGCATTTT. This chain joins TRBV4-2 and TRBJ1-5; no clear D. Between the trimmed V and J ends, which lost 0 bases and 2 bases, there was a span of 17 bases. This CDR3 has 18 residues. Per germline, CDR1 LGHNA and CDR2 YNFKEQ.

This clone was recorded a few times. The CDR3 bases are TGTGCCAGCAGCTCCCCAGGGGTAGCCCGTACAGATACGCAGTATTTT. It translates to CASSSPGVARTDTQYF. The rearrangement uses TRBV5-4 and TRBJ2-3, with D tentatively TRBD1 (6 bases). V shed 3 bases and J shed 3 bases, with 17 bases lying between them. The length of the CDR3 is 16 residues. Germline CDR1 reads SGHNT; CDR2 reads YYREEE (reference sequence). Full variable domain (missing parts from reference TRBV5-4 and TRBJ2-3): ETGVTQSPTHLIKTRGQQVTLRCSSQSGHNTVSWYQQALGQGPQFIFQYYREEENGRGNFPPRFSGLQFPNYSSELNVNALELDDSALYLCASSSPGVARTDTQYFGPGTRLTVL.

The chain uses TRBV12-3 or TRBV12-4 and TRBJ1-5, with TRBD1 matching 7 bases. CDR3 length: 13 residues. V gave up 5 bases and J gave up 6 bases; unmatched junction bases: 4. DNA of the CDR3: TGTGCCAGCAGTCGACAGGGAGGTCAGCCCCAGCATTTT. This encodes CASSRQGGQPQHF.

The chain combines TRBV6-5 with TRBJ2-4, with 9 nucleotides matching TRBD1. Germline V CDR1 and CDR2: MNHEY, SVGAGI. This CDR3 has 15 residues. V lost 6 bases to trimming and J lost 1 base; unmatched junction nucleotides: 4. The CDR3 DNA is TGTGCCAGCAGGTCCGGGACAGGGGCCAAAAACATTCAGTACTTC. It encodes CASRSGTGAKNIQYF.